The rows below give T cell receptor beta chains drawn from one sample of a study of shared clonotypes between healthy human individuals. Data came from immunoSEQ multiplex PCR; TCRdb stores just in-frame clones and leaves some out. The repertoire has 2 million to 2.5 million clones, just under 95% of them found once; the top ten carry around 0.4%. Sequencing was performed on naive CD4+ T cells from PBMCs. The receptors shown here come from a young man in good health. Some clones in this sample may be carry-over from other donors' samples. Each CDR3 is given with its conserved first and last residue. A D gene is named only where the DNA matches it firmly. Not every row has a clone size; where given, it reads once, few, many or a size class.

TRBD2	TRBV11-3	TRBJ2-5	.	CARKRTSGRAARETQYF	TGTGCCAGAAAACGGACTAGCGGGAGAGCGGCAAGAGAGACCCAGTACTTC
.	TRBV28	TRBJ2-3	few	CASSLGGGTDTQYF	TGTGCCAGCAGTTTGGGGGGAGGCACAGATACGCAGTATTTT
.	TRBV30	TRBJ2-6	.	CAWSRLPKEFTGANVLTF	TGTGCCTGGAGTAGGCTCCCTAAGGAATTCACTGGGGCCAACGTCCTGACTTTC
TRBD1	TRBV5-1	TRBJ2-3	.	CASSKGQQVPTDTQYF	TGCGCCAGCAGTAAGGGACAGCAAGTTCCCACAGATACGCAGTATTTT
.	TRBV4-2	TRBJ2-7	.	CASSKEGSALAQYF	TGTGCCAGCAGCAAGGAGGGTTCTGCTTTGGCGCAGTACTTC
.	TRBV18	TRBJ1-1	.	CASSSYREGGTEAFF	TGTGCCAGCTCGTCGTACCGGGAAGGGGGGACTGAAGCTTTCTTT
.	TRBV2	TRBJ1-2	once	CASRDTTYGYTF	TGTGCCAGCCGTGACACAACCTATGGCTACACCTTC
.	TRBV28	TRBJ1-3	.	CASSWGGGLSSGNTIYF	TGTGCCAGCAGTTGGGGCGGAGGCCTAAGCTCTGGAAACACCATATATTTT
.	TRBV9	TRBJ2-1	.	CASSLTLDEQFF	TGTGCCAGCAGCCTAACCTTGGATGAGCAGTTCTTC
.	TRBV2	TRBJ1-4	.	CASNFRGEKLFF	TGTGCCAGCAATTTTCGGGGTGAAAAACTGTTTTTT
.	TRBV19	TRBJ2-1	.	CASSSRGSSTEQFF	TGTGCCAGTAGTTCGCGGGGTTCTTCTACGGAGCAGTTCTTC
.	TRBV4-2	TRBJ2-1	.	CASSQVGQGWENEQFF	TGTGCCAGCAGCCAAGTAGGCCAGGGTTGGGAGAATGAGCAGTTCTTC
.	TRBV28	TRBJ2-5	once	CASSPQETQYF	TGTGCCAGCAGCCCTCAAGAGACCCAGTACTTC
TRBD1	TRBV5-8	TRBJ1-2	.	CASTWGQLYGYTF	TGTGCCAGCACTTGGGGACAGCTATATGGCTACACCTTC
.	TRBV19	TRBJ2-7	.	CASTPGRGTYEQYF	TGTGCCAGTACCCCGGGACGGGGAACCTACGAGCAGTACTTC
TRBD1	TRBV7-3	TRBJ2-7	.	CASGHAGGLNTEGEQYF	TGTGCCAGCGGACACGCAGGGGGCCTCAATACTGAAGGCGAGCAGTACTTC
.	TRBV7-9	TRBJ1-1	.	CASSSQRNTEAFF	TGTGCCAGCAGCTCCCAACGGAACACTGAAGCTTTCTTT
TRBD1	TRBV18	TRBJ2-7	.	CASSPGTGGTYEQYF	TGTGCCAGCTCACCCGGGACAGGGGGTACCTACGAGCAGTACTTC
.	TRBV2	TRBJ2-2	.	CASRRGVSGELFF	TGTGCCAGCAGGAGGGGGGTTAGCGGGGAGCTGTTTTTT
.	TRBV5-1	TRBJ2-2	once	CASSMPTGELFF	TGCGCCAGCAGTATGCCAACCGGGGAGCTGTTTTTT
.	TRBV4-1	TRBJ1-1	once	CASSPSGGTLNTEAFF	TGCGCCAGCAGCCCGTCAGGAGGGACCCTGAACACTGAAGCTTTCTTT
.	TRBV28	TRBJ1-2	.	CASTRMGTGTF	TGTGCCAGCACAAGGATGGGCACTGGCACCTTC
.	TRBV25-1	TRBJ2-2	.	CASSGRSAGELFF	TGTGCCAGCAGTGGACGTAGTGCCGGGGAGCTGTTTTTT
TRBD2	TRBV7-2	TRBJ2-1	.	CASSSGTSGRGGYNEQFF	TGTGCCAGCAGCTCCGGGACTAGCGGGAGGGGTGGCTACAATGAGCAGTTCTTC
.	TRBV5-5	TRBJ2-5	.	CASSFPGPQETQYF	TGTGCCAGCAGCTTTCCGGGACCTCAAGAGACCCAGTACTTC
.	TRBV6-5	TRBJ1-1	few	CASSYLGIHTEAFF	TGTGCCAGCAGTTACTTGGGGATTCACACTGAAGCTTTCTTT
TRBD2	TRBV5-1	TRBJ2-3	.	CASSLGSSGSADTQYF	TGCGCCAGCAGCTTGGGGTCCAGCGGGAGCGCAGATACGCAGTATTTT